This T cell receptor (beta chain) is drawn from a study of control samples from healthy donors and cancer patients. Sample share makes this clone medium-sized (0.01 to 0.1%). The data were produced by immunoSEQ multiplex PCR, yet TCRdb's version contains in-frame clones alone and is incomplete. Among over 10,000 clones listed, 85% to 95% were seen once. Sequenced material: PBMCs. This receptor was obtained from a man older than 75 with lung cancer.

CDR3: CASSSTGASSYEQYF. Written as DNA, the CDR3 is TGTGCCAGTAGTTCAACAGGGGCTAGCTCCTACGAGCAGTACTTC. This chain joins TRBV19 and TRBJ2-7, with 7 bases lining up with TRBD1. Germline V gene lookup returns CDR1 LNHDA and CDR2 SQIVND (reference sequence). This CDR3 is 15 amino acids long. Trimming removed 5 bases from V and 0 bases from J; junction bases left unmatched: 7.